The sequence of this T cell receptor beta chain was determined in a study of control samples from healthy donors and cancer patients. The assay was immunoSEQ multiplex PCR, and TCRdb's table has in-frame clones only and misses some. Of 45,000 to 60,000 clones in the sample, 94% were seen once. This clone appeared a single time. The germline V gene encodes CDR1 SGHRS and CDR2 YFSETQ. The V gene end was trimmed by 4 bases and the J gene end by 0 bases; junction bases not matched to a gene: 7. The CDR3 is made up of 16 amino acids. The specimen was blood. The gene calls are TRBV5-1 and TRBJ2-4; TRBD2 aligns across 7 bases. The TCR was taken from a man between 25 and 39 years old in good health. CDR3 coding DNA: TGCGCCAGCAGCAGGGAGGGCCTTCTAGCCAAAAACATTCAGTACTTC. This sequence encodes CASSREGLLAKNIQYF.